This T cell receptor (beta chain) is from a study of cytomegalovirus exposure and HLA in healthy donors. Whole-study findings and limits: Sequencing likely produced, as an artifact, a cluster of highly shared sequence variants. According to the study, roughly 160 TCR beta chains were cytomegalovirus-associated.

PCR involved 60 Vbeta and 13 Jbeta primers. The protocol was immunoSEQ multiplex PCR, while the TCRdb copy is restricted to in-frame clones and leaves out a portion. This table has approximately 270,000 clones, about 80% appearing once. On this clone: Antigen unknown.

The sequence was obtained from a girl aged 2 to 10 in good health and CMV-seronegative. The material sequenced was PBMCs.

Here the CDR3 reads CASSTRQGAYNSPLHF. For the CDR3, the DNA is TGTGCCAGCAGCACGCGACAGGGGGCCTATAATTCACCCCTCCACTTT. The chain is built from TRBV7-2 and TRBJ1-6; 9 positions agree with TRBD1. This CDR3 spans 16 amino acids. V was clipped by 5 bases and J by 2 bases; unmatched bases: 4. CDR1 is SGHTA and CDR2 is FQGNSA in the germline V gene.